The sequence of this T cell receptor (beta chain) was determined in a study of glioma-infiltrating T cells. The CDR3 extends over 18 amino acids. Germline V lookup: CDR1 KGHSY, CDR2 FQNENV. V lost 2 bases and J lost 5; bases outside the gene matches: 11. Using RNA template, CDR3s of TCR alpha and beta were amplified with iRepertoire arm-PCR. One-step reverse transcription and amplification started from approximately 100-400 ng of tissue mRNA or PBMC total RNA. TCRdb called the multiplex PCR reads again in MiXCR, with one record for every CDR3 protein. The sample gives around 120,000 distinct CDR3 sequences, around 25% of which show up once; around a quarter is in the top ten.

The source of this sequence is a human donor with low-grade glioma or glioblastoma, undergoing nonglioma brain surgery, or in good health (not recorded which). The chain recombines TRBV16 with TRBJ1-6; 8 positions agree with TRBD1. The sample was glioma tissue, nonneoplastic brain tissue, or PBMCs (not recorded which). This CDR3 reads CASSQAYQDRANNSPLHF. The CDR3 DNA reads TGTGCCAGCAGCCAAGCGTACCAGGACAGGGCCAATAATTCACCCCTCCACTTT. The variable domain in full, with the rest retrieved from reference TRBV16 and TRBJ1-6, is GEEVAQTPKHLVRGEGQKAKLYCAPIKGHSYVFWYQQVLKNEFKFLISFQNENVFDETGMPKERFSAKCLPNSPCSLEIQATKLEDSAVYFCASSQAYQDRANNSPLHFGNGTRLTVT.